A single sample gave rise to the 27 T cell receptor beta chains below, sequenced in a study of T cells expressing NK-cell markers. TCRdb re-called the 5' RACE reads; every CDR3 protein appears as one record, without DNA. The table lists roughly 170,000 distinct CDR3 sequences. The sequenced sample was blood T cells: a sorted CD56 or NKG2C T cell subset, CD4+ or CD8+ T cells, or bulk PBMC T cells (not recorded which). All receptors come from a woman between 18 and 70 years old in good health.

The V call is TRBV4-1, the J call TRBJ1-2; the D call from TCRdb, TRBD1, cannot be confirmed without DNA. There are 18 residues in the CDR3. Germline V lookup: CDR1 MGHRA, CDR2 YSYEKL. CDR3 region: CASSQVSVSQGVDYGYTF.

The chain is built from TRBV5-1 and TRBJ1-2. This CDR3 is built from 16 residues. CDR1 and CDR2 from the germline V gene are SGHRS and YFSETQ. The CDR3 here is CASSPGTAGLNYGYTF.

CDR3 sequence: CASSSKIAGQGTGELFF. The chain employs TRBV7-8 and TRBJ2-2; TCRdb names TRBD2, which stays unverified in the absence of DNA. The CDR3 spans 17 residues. CDR1 and CDR2 from the germline V gene are SGHVS and FQNEAQ.

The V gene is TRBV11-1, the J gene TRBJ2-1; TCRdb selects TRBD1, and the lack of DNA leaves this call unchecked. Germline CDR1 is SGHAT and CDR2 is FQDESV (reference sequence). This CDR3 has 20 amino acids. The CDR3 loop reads CASSPRQSLTLGDSYNEQFF.

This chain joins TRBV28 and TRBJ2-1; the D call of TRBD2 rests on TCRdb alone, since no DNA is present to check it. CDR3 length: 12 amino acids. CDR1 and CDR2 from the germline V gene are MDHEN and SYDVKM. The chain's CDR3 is CASSGLYNEQFF.

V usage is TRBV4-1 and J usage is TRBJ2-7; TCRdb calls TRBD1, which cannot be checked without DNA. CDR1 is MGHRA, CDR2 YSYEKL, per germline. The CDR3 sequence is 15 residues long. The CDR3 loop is CASSQWDRPSYEQYF.

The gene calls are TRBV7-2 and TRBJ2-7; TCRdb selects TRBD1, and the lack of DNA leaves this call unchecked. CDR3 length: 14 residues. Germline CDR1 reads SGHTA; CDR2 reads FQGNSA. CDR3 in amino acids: CASSPGTGGRRQYF.

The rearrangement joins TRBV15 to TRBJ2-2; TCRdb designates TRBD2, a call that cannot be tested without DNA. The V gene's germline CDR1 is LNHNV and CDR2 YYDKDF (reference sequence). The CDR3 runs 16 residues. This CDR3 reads CATSTRLAGDTGELFF.

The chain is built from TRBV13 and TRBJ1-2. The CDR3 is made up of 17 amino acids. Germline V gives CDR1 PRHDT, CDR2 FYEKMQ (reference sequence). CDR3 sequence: CASSQRIDGLDSYGYTF. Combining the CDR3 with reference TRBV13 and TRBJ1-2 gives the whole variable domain AAGVIQSPRHLIKEKRETATLKCYPIPRHDTVYWYQQGPGQDPQFLISFYEKMQSDKGSIPDRFSAQQFSDYHSELNMSSLELGDSALYFCASSQRIDGLDSYGYTFGSGTRLTVV.

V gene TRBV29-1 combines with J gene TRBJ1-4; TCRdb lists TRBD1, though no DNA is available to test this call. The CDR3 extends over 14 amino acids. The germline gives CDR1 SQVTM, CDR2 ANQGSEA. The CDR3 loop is CSVPEGGKNEKLFF.

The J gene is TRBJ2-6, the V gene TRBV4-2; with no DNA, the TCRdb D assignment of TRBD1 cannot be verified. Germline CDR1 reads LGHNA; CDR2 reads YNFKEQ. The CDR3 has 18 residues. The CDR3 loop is CASSEPGTGVSGANVLTF.

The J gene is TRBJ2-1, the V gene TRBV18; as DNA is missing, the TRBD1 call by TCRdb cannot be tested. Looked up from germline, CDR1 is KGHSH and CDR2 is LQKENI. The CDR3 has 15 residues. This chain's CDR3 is CASSPRDRGLGEQFF.

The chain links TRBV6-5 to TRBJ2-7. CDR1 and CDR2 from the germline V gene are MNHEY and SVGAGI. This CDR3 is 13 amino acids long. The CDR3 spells CASSYSLGYEQYF.

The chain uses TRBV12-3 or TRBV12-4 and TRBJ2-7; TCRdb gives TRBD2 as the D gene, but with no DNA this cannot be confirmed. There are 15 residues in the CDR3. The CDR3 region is CASSYGGLAGDEQYF.

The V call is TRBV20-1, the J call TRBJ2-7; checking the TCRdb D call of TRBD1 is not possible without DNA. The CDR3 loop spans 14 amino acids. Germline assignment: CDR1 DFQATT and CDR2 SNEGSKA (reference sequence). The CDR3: CSVSRGTGSYEQYF.

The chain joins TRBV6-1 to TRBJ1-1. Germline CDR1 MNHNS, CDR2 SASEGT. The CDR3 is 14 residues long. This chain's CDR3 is CASTVPSASTEAFF.

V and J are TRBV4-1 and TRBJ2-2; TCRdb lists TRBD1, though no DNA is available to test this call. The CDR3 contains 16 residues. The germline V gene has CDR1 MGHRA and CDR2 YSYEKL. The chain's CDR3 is CASSQAGDSNTGELFF.

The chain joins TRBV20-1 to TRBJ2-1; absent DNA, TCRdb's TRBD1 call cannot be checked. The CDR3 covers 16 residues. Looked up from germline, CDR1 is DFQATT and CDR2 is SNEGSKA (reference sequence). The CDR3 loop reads CSARVHGGIGYNEQFF.

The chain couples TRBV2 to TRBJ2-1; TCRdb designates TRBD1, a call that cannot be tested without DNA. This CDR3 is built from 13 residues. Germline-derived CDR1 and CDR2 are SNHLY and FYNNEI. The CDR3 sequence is CASSGDRYNEQFF.

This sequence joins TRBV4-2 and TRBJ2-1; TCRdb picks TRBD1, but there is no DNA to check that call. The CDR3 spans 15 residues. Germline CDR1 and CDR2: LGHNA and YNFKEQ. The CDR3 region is CASSRNRGNYNEQFF.

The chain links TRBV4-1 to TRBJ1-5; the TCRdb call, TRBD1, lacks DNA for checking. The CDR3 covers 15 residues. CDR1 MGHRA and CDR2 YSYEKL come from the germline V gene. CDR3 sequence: CASSQIGTGNQPQHF.

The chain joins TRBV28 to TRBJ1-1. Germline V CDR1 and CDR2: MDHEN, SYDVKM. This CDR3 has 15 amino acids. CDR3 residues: CASRQLGEMNTEAFF.

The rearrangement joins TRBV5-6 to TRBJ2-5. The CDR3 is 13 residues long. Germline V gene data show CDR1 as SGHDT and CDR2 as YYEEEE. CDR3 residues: CASSLRNGETQYF.

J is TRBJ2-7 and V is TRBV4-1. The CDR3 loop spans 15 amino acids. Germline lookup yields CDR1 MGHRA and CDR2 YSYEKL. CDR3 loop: CASSQEKGTYYEQYF.

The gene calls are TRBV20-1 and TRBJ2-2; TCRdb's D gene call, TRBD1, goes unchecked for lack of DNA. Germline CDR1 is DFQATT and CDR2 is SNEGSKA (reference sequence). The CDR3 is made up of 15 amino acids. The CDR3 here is CSAREQGANTGELFF.

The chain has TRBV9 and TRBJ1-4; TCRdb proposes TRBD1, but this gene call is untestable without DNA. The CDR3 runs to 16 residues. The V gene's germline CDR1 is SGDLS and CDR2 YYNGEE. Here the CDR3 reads CASTGGADATNEKLFF.

The CDR3 reads CASRERAGTEAFF. This sequence joins TRBV3-1 and TRBJ1-1; TCRdb lists TRBD1, though no DNA is available to test this call. This CDR3 comprises 13 residues. The germline V gene encodes CDR1 LGHDT and CDR2 YNNKEL (reference sequence).